This T cell receptor beta chain was retrieved from a study of graft-versus-host responses after intestinal transplantation. On the study more broadly: Anti-thymocyte globulin induction, then tacrolimus and steroids for about three years, went to all recipients.

CDR3 length: 12 amino acids. CDR1 and CDR2 from the germline V gene are GTSNPN and SVGIG (reference sequence). Trimming took 0 bases from V and 8 from J; bases not matched to a gene: 1. The table came from immunoSEQ multiplex PCR; TCRdb's copy has only in-frame clones and leaves some out. The table includes more than 3,500 clones, approximately 80% detected once. This clone was observed a handful of times. Its specificity is not known. Whole-study findings and limits: Early after transplant, HvG clones declined as circulating GvH clones peaked. Those patients showing graft-donor T cell macrochimerism displayed high graft-versus-host to host-versus-graft clonal ratios in allografts.

The starting material, graft tissue, was processed to release intraepithelial and lamina propria lymphocytes. This receptor was obtained from a human patient who received an intestinal transplant, so some T cells may come from the graft donor. The input for sequencing was ileum tissue, taken 9 days after transplant. J is TRBJ2-4 and V is TRBV30; TRBD1 matches at 7 bases. The CDR3 spells CAWSVTGDIQYF. CDR3 sequence (DNA): TGTGCCTGGAGTGTAACAGGGGACATTCAGTACTTC.